One and the same sample provided the 29 T cell receptor beta chains below, sequenced in a study of cytomegalovirus exposure and HLA in healthy donors. The study ran its PCR with 60 Vbeta and 13 Jbeta primers. Sequencing used immunoSEQ multiplex PCR; TCRdb keeps in-frame clones, though not all of them. The data show 70,000 to 100,000 clones, around 80% seen once. The sequencing sample was made of PBMCs. All receptors come from a young man in good health and CMV-seronegative.

The rearrangement links TRBV6-5 to TRBJ1-4; no definite D call. The CDR3 consists of 15 residues. CDR1 and CDR2 (germline): MNHEY, SVGAGI. Deletions cut 7 bases from V and 0 bases from J, with 12 bases between. This CDR3 is CASILSPSTNEKLFF. CDR3 nucleotide sequence: TGTGCCAGCATACTTTCACCCTCAACTAATGAAAAACTGTTTTTT.

The chain employs TRBV7-9 and TRBJ2-7; a weak D match, TRBD2 (5 bases). Looked up from germline, CDR1 is SEHNR and CDR2 is FQNEAQ (reference sequence). Trimming left V 5 bases short and J 2 bases short, with 10 bases between. The CDR3 is 13 amino acids. The CDR3 nucleotides read TGTGCCAGCAGCCCCCCGGGAACCTACGAGCAGTACTTC. Amino acid sequence: CASSPPGTYEQYF.

The CDR3 region has the DNA TGTGCCAGCAGCCCCCGGTTGACTAACTATGGCTACACCTTC. Its translation is CASSPRLTNYGYTF. The chain combines TRBV5-5 with TRBJ1-2; D remains unclear. The germline CDR1 and CDR2 sequences are SGHKS and YYEKEE (reference sequence). V dropped 4 bases and J dropped 0 bases, with 10 bases sitting between them. There are 14 residues in the CDR3. Filled out from reference TRBV5-5 and TRBJ1-2, the complete variable domain reads DAGVTQSPTHLIKTRGQQVTLRCSPISGHKSVSWYQQVLGQGPQFIFQYYEKEERGRGNFPDRFSARQFPNYSSELNVNALLLGDSALYLCASSPRLTNYGYTFGSGTRLTVV.

In the case of this clone: Germline is not matched at one junction end, which may reflect a read error. V gene TRBV7-9 combines with J gene TRBJ2-7, with D perhaps matching TRBD1 (5 bases). This CDR3 region has 14 residues. Germline V gene sequence: CDR1 SEHNR, CDR2 FQNEAQ (reference sequence). The CDR3 DNA is TGTTCCAGCAGCGAGACAGTAAACTCCTACGAGCAGTACTTC. Its protein product is CSSSETVNSYEQYF.

This clone was picked up a small number of times. The chain couples TRBV19 to TRBJ1-5; D remains unclear. The CDR3 runs to 17 residues. Germline V CDR1 and CDR2: LNHDA, SQIVND (reference sequence). The V and J ends lost 9 bases and 7 bases respectively, with 28 bases between them. The CDR3 nucleotides are TGTGCCAGCCGTCCCGCCTCGGACCGACTATGGGAGCAGCCCCAGCATTTT. Translation gives CASRPASDRLWEQPQHF.

The chain has TRBV13 and TRBJ2-2, with D possibly being TRBD2 (5 bases). Trimming cost V 6 bases and J 4 bases, with 18 bases left between them. Germline loops: CDR1 PRHDT, CDR2 FYEKMQ (reference sequence). The CDR3 is made up of 16 amino acids. CDR3: CASSPASKAGTGELFF. The CDR3 bases are TGTGCCAGCAGTCCTGCTAGCAAGGCTGGCACCGGGGAGCTGTTTTTT.

The rearrangement uses TRBV5-6 and TRBJ2-7, with 11 bases fitting TRBD2. Per germline, CDR1 SGHDT and CDR2 YYEEEE. The CDR3 totals 14 residues. V dropped 4 bases and J dropped 3; count of bases not matched to a gene: 3. The CDR3 region is CASSTGLADYEQYF. The CDR3 DNA reads as TGTGCCAGCAGCACGGGACTAGCGGACTACGAGCAGTACTTC.

The chain is built from TRBV7-2 and TRBJ1-4; 11 nucleotides match TRBD1. Germline CDR1 is SGHTA and CDR2 is FQGNSA. The CDR3 length is 15 residues. V lost 5 bases and J lost 4; bases outside the gene matches: 3. The CDR3 region is CASSGTGGGNEKLFF. The CDR3 DNA sequence: TGTGCCAGCAGCGGGACAGGGGGGGGTAATGAAAAACTGTTTTTT.

The chain couples TRBV7-6 to TRBJ2-7; TRBD1 is a possible D gene (6 bases). Between the trimmed V and J ends, which lost 2 bases and 0 bases, there was a span of 20 bases. The CDR3 is 18 residues long. Germline V CDR1 and CDR2: SGHVS, FNYEAQ. The CDR3 bases are TGTGCCAGCAGCTTATTGTCTGGGGGCCAGGTAAACTCCTACGAGCAGTACTTC. Translation: CASSLLSGGQVNSYEQYF.

This clone was counted a single time. V usage is TRBV4-2 and J usage is TRBJ2-7; D is undetermined. Trimming took 0 bases from V and 4 from J, leaving 4 bases between them. Germline values: CDR1 LGHNA, CDR2 YNFKEQ. This CDR3 contains 12 residues. The CDR3 nucleotides read TGTGCCAGCAGCCAAGACGGGTACGAGCAGTACTTC. Translated: CASSQDGYEQYF.

This clone has more than one count but fewer than ten. The chain carries TRBV7-8 and TRBJ1-3; D not resolved. Deletions cut 0 bases from V and 0 bases from J, with 12 bases between. Germline V gene sequence: CDR1 SGHVS, CDR2 FQNEAQ. This CDR3 is 17 amino acids long. In nucleotides, the CDR3 is TGTGCCAGCAGCTTAGCGCTCGCAGGTAGCTCTGGAAACACCATATATTTT. Protein: CASSLALAGSSGNTIYF.

This clone was detected only a few times. This chain joins TRBV13 and TRBJ2-7; D might be TRBD2 (7 bases). Germline V lookup: CDR1 PRHDT, CDR2 FYEKMQ (reference sequence). Deletions cut 6 bases from V and 7 bases from J, with 22 bases between. The CDR3 spans 15 residues. Here the CDR3 DNA reads TGTGCCAGCAGTCTTGCAGGAGGGGGGGCGAGTGAGCAGTACTTC. This codes for CASSLAGGGASEQYF.

The chain uses TRBV4-1 and TRBJ2-1; 9 positions agree with TRBD1. The CDR3 has 17 amino acids. The germline CDR1 and CDR2 sequences are MGHRA and YSYEKL. Trimming removed 4 bases from V and 4 bases from J; junction bases left unmatched: 11. Here the CDR3 reads CASSRGPGTGRYNEQFF. CDR3 DNA: TGCGCCAGCAGCCGAGGACCCGGGACAGGGAGGTACAATGAGCAGTTCTTC.

The V gene is TRBV6-1, the J gene TRBJ2-5; 7 nucleotides match TRBD1. The DNA end is a closer match to TRBJ2-7, so the J assignment may be wrong. CDR1 is MNHNS and CDR2 is SASEGT in the germline V gene. This CDR3 contains 13 residues. CDR3 residues: CASNPGQSYEQYF. The CDR3 DNA follows: TGTGCCAGCAACCCGGGACAGAGCTACGAGCAGTACTTC.

V is TRBV6-1 and J is TRBJ2-2, with D possibly matching TRBD1 (6 bases). The germline V and J ends were trimmed by 6 bases and 6 bases, with 11 bases remaining between them. The germline V gene encodes CDR1 MNHNS and CDR2 SASEGT. The CDR3 has 13 residues. CDR3: CASSSGAAGELFF. As DNA, the CDR3 is TGTGCCAGCAGCTCAGGGGCGGCCGGGGAGCTGTTTTTT.

The chain combines TRBV11-2 with TRBJ2-1; TRBD1 is a possible D gene (5 bases). The CDR3 contains 17 residues. CDR1 is SGHAT, CDR2 FQNNGV, per germline. The V end was cut by 2 bases, the J end by 2 bases, with 16 bases between. This CDR3 reads CASSLPKGAPTYNEQFF. CDR3 coding DNA: TGTGCCAGCAGCTTACCGAAAGGGGCCCCCACCTACAATGAGCAGTTCTTC. The full variable domain, completed using reference TRBV11-2 and TRBJ2-1, is EAGVAQSPRYKIIEKRQSVAFWCNPISGHATLYWYQQILGQGPKLLIQFQNNGVVDDSQLPKDRFSAERLKGVDSTLKIQPAKLEDSAVYLCASSLPKGAPTYNEQFFGPGTRLTVL.

This chain connects TRBV11-2 to TRBJ1-6; weak D call: TRBD1 (6 bases). CDR1 is SGHAT and CDR2 is FQNNGV in the germline V gene. CDR3 length equals 17 residues. The germline V and J ends were trimmed by 4 bases and 6 bases, with 19 bases remaining between them. The chain's CDR3 is CASSSSYGRGGNSPLHF. The CDR3 coding sequence is TGTGCCAGCAGCTCATCGTACGGCAGGGGCGGTAATTCACCCCTCCACTTT.

This clone was observed a handful of times. The rearrangement uses TRBV18 and TRBJ1-3; the match to TRBD1 covers 7 bases. Losses at the gene ends were 3 bases for V and 4 bases for J; bases not matched to a gene: 6. The CDR3 loop spans 15 amino acids. Germline assignment: CDR1 KGHSH and CDR2 LQKENI. CDR3 bases: TGTGCCAGCTCACCCGAACAGGGGAGCGGAAACACCATATATTTT. Its protein product is CASSPEQGSGNTIYF.

The chain uses TRBV7-2 and TRBJ2-3, with 11 bases matching TRBD2. CDR1 is SGHTA, CDR2 FQGNSA, per germline. This CDR3 comprises 16 residues. The V gene end was trimmed by 1 base and the J gene end by 2 bases; junction bases not matched to a gene: 2. This CDR3 reads CASSLVAGGFTDTQYF. For the CDR3, the DNA is TGTGCCAGCAGCTTAGTAGCGGGGGGGTTCACAGATACGCAGTATTTT.

In this sample, this clone turned up a few times. The chain is built from TRBV6-5 and TRBJ2-7; 10 nucleotides match TRBD1. V lost 5 bases to trimming and J lost 6 bases; unmatched junction nucleotides: 7. Per the germline V gene, CDR1 is MNHEY and CDR2 is SVGAGI. The CDR3 runs 14 residues. The CDR3 nucleotides read TGTGCCAGCAGTGCCCGGACAGGGGGGGCCGAGCAGTACTTC. It specifies CASSARTGGAEQYF.

The chain combines TRBV9 with TRBJ2-7; maybe TRBD2 (5 bases). The ends were cut back, 2 bases at V and 4 bases at J, with 13 bases in the middle. This CDR3 has 14 amino acids. Germline CDR1 is SGDLS and CDR2 is YYNGEE. The CDR3 spells CASSVDGLPYEQYF. In nucleotides, the CDR3 is TGTGCCAGCAGCGTGGATGGACTCCCTTACGAGCAGTACTTC.

V usage is TRBV6-5 and J usage is TRBJ1-2, with unresolved D. V was shortened by 6 bases and J by 7 bases, with 18 bases between the two germline ends. CDR1 is MNHEY, CDR2 SVGAGI, per germline. The CDR3 runs to 14 residues. CDR3 nucleotides: TGTGCCAGCAGGCCTGCCGGGGATATGGCTGGCTACACCTTC. This codes for CASRPAGDMAGYTF.

J is TRBJ2-2 and V is TRBV7-3; TRBD1 matches 9 bases. Trimming removed 5 bases from V and 8 bases from J; junction bases left unmatched: 12. Per germline, CDR1 SGHTA and CDR2 FQGTGA. CDR3 size: 16 residues. Here the CDR3 reads CASSTAGGQGAGELFF. CDR3 nucleotides: TGTGCCAGCAGCACCGCCGGGGGACAGGGTGCAGGGGAGCTGTTTTTT.

The chain carries TRBV5-1 and TRBJ2-2, with D possibly matching TRBD1 (7 bases). Germline V gene lookup returns CDR1 SGHRS and CDR2 YFSETQ. V shed 4 bases and J shed 7 bases, with 20 bases lying between them. This CDR3 has 16 residues. The CDR3 nucleotides read TGCGCCAGCAGCCCGCTCAGGGGGGCGCATGGCGGGGAGCTGTTTTTT. Translating it yields CASSPLRGAHGGELFF.

The chain has TRBV10-3 and TRBJ1-5; D gene unclear. This CDR3 region has 15 residues. V was shortened by 3 bases and J by 6 bases, with 15 bases between the two germline ends. Per germline, CDR1 ENHRY and CDR2 SYGVKD. CDR3 sequence reads: CAISDSREAGQPQHF. The DNA of the CDR3 is TGTGCCATCAGTGATTCCCGGGAAGCTGGTCAGCCCCAGCATTTT.

This clone was counted only a few times. The chain has TRBV2 and TRBJ1-2, with 7 bases that match TRBD1. This CDR3 is 16 amino acids long. The germline V gene has CDR1 SNHLY and CDR2 FYNNEI. The V and J ends lost 8 bases and 0 bases, in that order; junction bases with no gene match: 12. CDR3 residues: CASDVGGQQTNYGYTF. In DNA form, the CDR3 reads TGTGCCAGCGACGTTGGGGGACAGCAGACTAACTATGGCTACACCTTC. Complete variable domain (other parts from reference TRBV2 and TRBJ1-2): EPEVTQTPSHQVTQMGQEVILRCVPISNHLYFYWYRQILGQKVEFLVSFYNNEISEKSEIFDDQFSVERPDGSNFTLKIRSTKLEDSAMYFCASDVGGQQTNYGYTFGSGTRLTVV.

The CDR3: CASSPGSGNTEAFF. CDR3 bases: TGTGCCAGCAGCCCTGGTAGTGGGAACACTGAAGCTTTCTTT. J is TRBJ1-1 and V is TRBV13, with unresolved D. CDR1 is PRHDT and CDR2 is FYEKMQ in the germline V gene (reference sequence). Trimming left V 5 bases short and J 1 base short, with 11 bases between. This CDR3 contains 14 residues.

The rearrangement uses TRBV11-2 and TRBJ1-2; 10 bases agree with TRBD1. Germline V gives CDR1 SGHAT, CDR2 FQNNGV. This CDR3 region has 13 residues. Trimming removed 5 bases from V and 7 bases from J; junction bases left unmatched: 4. In nucleotides, the CDR3 is TGTGCCAGCAGCCCTGACAGGGGGCTTGGCTACACCTTC. Protein: CASSPDRGLGYTF.

The chain has TRBV4-1 and TRBJ1-1; D is unclear. Germline V gene data show CDR1 as MGHRA and CDR2 as YSYEKL. V lost 0 bases, J lost 0 bases, and 8 bases lay in between. The CDR3 consists of 15 residues. The DNA of the CDR3 is TGCGCCAGCAGCCAAGATGCAGTCATGAACACTGAAGCTTTCTTT. Amino acids: CASSQDAVMNTEAFF.